Listed here are 16 T cell receptor beta chains from one sample, sequenced in a study of T cells after somatic rescue of genetic block (dated by TCRdb to 2018 to 2020). To prepare the library, the immunoSEQ multiplex PCR assay was applied. Sourced from immuneACCESS, this table was stored by TCRdb with only in-frame sequences that have V and J called. A share of the clones is absent; for the studies checked, an unresolved V gene accounts for under half, and the remainder has no known explanation. For this sample there are 110,000 or so clones; over 80% appear just once. The ten largest make up more than 1.4% of the sample. The sequencing input was peripheral blood mononuclear cells (PBMCs). The receptors were gathered from a woman aged 18-35 years.

This clone came up once. The CDR3, as DNA: TGTGCCAGCACCATTTATAGGGCGGTCACTGAAGCTTTCTTT. Encoded protein: CASTIYRAVTEAFF. The chain couples TRBV27 to TRBJ1-1; no clear D. Germline V gene data show CDR1 as MNHEY and CDR2 as SMNVEV (reference sequence). V was cut by 7 bases and J by 4 bases, with 16 bases left in between. The CDR3 length is 14 residues.

The chain recombines TRBV19 with TRBJ1-1; D is unresolved. V was cut by 2 bases and J by 1 base, with 8 bases left in between. CDR1 and CDR2 from the germline V gene are LNHDA and SQIVND (reference sequence). The CDR3 consists of 14 residues. This chain's CDR3 is CASSIILSNTEAFF. For the CDR3, the DNA is TGTGCCAGTAGTATAATACTATCGAACACTGAAGCTTTCTTT.

The chain joins TRBV30 to TRBJ1-1, with 7 nucleotides matching TRBD1. The CDR3 totals 14 residues. V shed 3 bases and J 5 bases; nucleotides not matched to a gene: 9. Per germline, CDR1 GTSNPN and CDR2 SVGIG (reference sequence). The CDR3 nucleotides are TGTGCCTGGAGCGGGACAGCGGGGAGAACTGAAGCTTTCTTT. As protein: CAWSGTAGRTEAFF.

The chain combines TRBV5-1 with TRBJ1-3; the D gene is possibly TRBD1 (5 bases). Between the trimmed V and J ends, which lost 0 bases and 0 bases, there was a span of 10 bases. The germline CDR1 and CDR2 sequences are SGHRS and YFSETQ. This CDR3 region has 16 residues. CDR3 bases: TGCGCCAGCAGCTTGGGGGACGGTTACTCTGGAAACACCATATATTTT. This gives the protein CASSLGDGYSGNTIYF.

The chain combines TRBV18 with TRBJ2-4; unclear D gene. CDR1 is KGHSH and CDR2 is LQKENI in the germline V gene. The CDR3 has 14 residues. The ends were cut back, 0 bases at V and 0 bases at J, with 3 bases in the middle. CDR3 nucleotide sequence: TGTGCCAGCTCACCACCGGGAGCCAAAAACATTCAGTACTTC. It codes for CASSPPGAKNIQYF.

The chain links TRBV7-2 to TRBJ1-2; 9 bases map to TRBD1. The length of the CDR3 is 16 residues. Germline lookup yields CDR1 SGHTA and CDR2 FQGNSA. Trimming took 4 bases from V and 6 from J; bases not matched to a gene: 12. CDR3 bases: TGTGCCAGCAGCTCCCTGGGGACAGGGTATTTGAATGGCTACACCTTC. Its protein product is CASSSLGTGYLNGYTF.

This chain connects TRBV13 to TRBJ2-1; D is unresolved. The CDR3 length is 14 residues. The germline V gene has CDR1 PRHDT and CDR2 FYEKMQ (reference sequence). V was shortened by 5 bases and J by 9 bases, with 17 bases between the two germline ends. In DNA form, the CDR3 reads TGTGCCAGCAGCGTCCGACCCGCGACTGGTGAGCAGTTCTTC. Translated, it gives CASSVRPATGEQFF. Supplemented by reference TRBV13 and TRBJ2-1, the full variable domain reads AAGVIQSPRHLIKEKRETATLKCYPIPRHDTVYWYQQGPGQDPQFLISFYEKMQSDKGSIPDRFSAQQFSDYHSELNMSSLELGDSALYFCASSVRPATGEQFFGPGTRLTVL.

J is TRBJ2-5 and V is TRBV7-2, with 8 bases identical to TRBD2. With 4 bases clipped from V and 2 bases from J, the junction kept 3 bases outside the gene matches. This CDR3 spans 14 amino acids. The V gene's germline CDR1 is SGHTA and CDR2 FQGNSA. CDR3 nucleotide sequence: TGTGCCAGCAGCTCCCAGCGGGGGCAAGAGACCCAGTACTTC. Its translation is CASSSQRGQETQYF.

A single count supports this clone. CDR3 in amino acids: CASSLDGDEQYF. The DNA of the CDR3 is TGTGCCAGCAGCCTGGACGGGGACGAGCAGTACTTC. The chain links TRBV7-2 to TRBJ2-7; a possible D gene is TRBD2 (5 bases). The CDR3 runs to 12 residues. The V end was cut by 5 bases, the J end by 5 bases, with 10 bases between. Looked up from germline, CDR1 is SGHTA and CDR2 is FQGNSA.

DNA for the CDR3: TGTGCCAGTAGTAAACCTCATGTCCCCACCGGGGAGCTGTTTTTT. Encoded protein: CASSKPHVPTGELFF. The chain links TRBV19 to TRBJ2-2; D unresolved. The germline V and J ends were trimmed by 4 bases and 4 bases, with 13 bases remaining between them. The CDR3 length is 15 residues. Germline V gene sequence: CDR1 LNHDA, CDR2 SQIVND (reference sequence).

The V and J genes are TRBV5-8 and TRBJ1-1; no definite D call. Trimming shortened V by 2 bases and J by 0 bases, and 8 bases separated the two germline ends. CDR1 and CDR2 from the germline V gene are SGHTS and YDEGEE. The CDR3 has 14 amino acids. CDR3: CASSFVPLNTEAFF. The CDR3, as DNA: TGTGCCAGCAGCTTCGTCCCCCTGAACACTGAAGCTTTCTTT.

The chain joins TRBV9 to TRBJ2-5, with a possible D match to TRBD1 (6 bases). V lost 3 bases and J 3 bases, leaving 18 bases between the germline ends. CDR3 length: 16 amino acids. Germline V CDR1 and CDR2: SGDLS, YYNGEE. The CDR3 DNA follows: TGTGCCAGCAGCGGAACAGGGCTAGGGCCCAAAGAGACCCAGTACTTC. This encodes CASSGTGLGPKETQYF.

The chain carries TRBV7-9 and TRBJ1-2; D ambiguous. This CDR3 region has 13 residues. Germline V gene lookup returns CDR1 SEHNR and CDR2 FQNEAQ (reference sequence). The V and J ends lost 1 base and 0 bases respectively, with 3 bases between them. This CDR3 reads CASSLGPNYGYTF. The DNA for the CDR3 is TGTGCCAGCAGCTTAGGCCCTAACTATGGCTACACCTTC.

The genes are TRBV7-9 and TRBJ1-1; D uncertain. The CDR3 contains 13 residues. The V gene lost 2 bases and the J gene lost 2 bases, with 6 bases spanning the gap. Per the germline V gene, CDR1 is SEHNR and CDR2 is FQNEAQ (reference sequence). CDR3 sequence reads: CASSLSVNTEAFF. The CDR3 DNA reads as TGTGCCAGCAGCTTATCGGTAAACACTGAAGCTTTCTTT.

This sequence joins TRBV27 and TRBJ1-2, with TRBD1 as a possible D gene (5 bases). The CDR3 covers 13 residues. The germline V and J ends were trimmed by 6 bases and 3 bases, with 11 bases remaining between them. The germline V gene encodes CDR1 MNHEY and CDR2 SMNVEV (reference sequence). CDR3 sequence (DNA): TGTGCCAGCAGGGCAGGGAGTGACTATGGCTACACCTTC. The encoded protein is CASRAGSDYGYTF.

The chain combines TRBV4-1 with TRBJ1-3; D perhaps matches TRBD1 (6 bases). Germline V gene data show CDR1 as MGHRA and CDR2 as YSYEKL. The V and J ends lost 4 bases and 12 bases respectively, with 25 bases between them. The CDR3 is 16 amino acids. The CDR3 is CASSPTGPTKGGRIYF. The CDR3 DNA follows: TGCGCCAGCAGCCCCACGGGCCCGACGAAGGGGGGCCGCATATATTTT.